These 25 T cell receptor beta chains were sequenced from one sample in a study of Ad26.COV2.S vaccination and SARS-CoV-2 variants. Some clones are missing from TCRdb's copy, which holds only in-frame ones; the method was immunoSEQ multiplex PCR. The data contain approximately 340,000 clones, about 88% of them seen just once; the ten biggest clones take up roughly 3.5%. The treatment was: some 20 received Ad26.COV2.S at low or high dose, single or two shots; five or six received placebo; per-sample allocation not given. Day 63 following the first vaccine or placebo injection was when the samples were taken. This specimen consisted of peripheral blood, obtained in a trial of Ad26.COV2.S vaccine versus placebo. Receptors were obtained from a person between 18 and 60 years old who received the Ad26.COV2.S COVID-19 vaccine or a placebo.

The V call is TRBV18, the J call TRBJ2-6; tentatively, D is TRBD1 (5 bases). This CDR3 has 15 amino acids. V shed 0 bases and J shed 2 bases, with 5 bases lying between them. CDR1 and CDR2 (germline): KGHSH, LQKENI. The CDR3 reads CASSPPGAGANVLTF. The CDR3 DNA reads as TGTGCCAGCTCACCACCAGGGGCTGGGGCCAACGTCCTGACTTTC.

The CDR3 DNA reads as TGTGCCAGCAGCCCCAGCGGGGAGACCTACAATGAGCAGTTCTTC. This codes for CASSPSGETYNEQFF. The rearrangement uses TRBV9 and TRBJ2-1, with 7 bases aligning to TRBD2. The CDR3 has 15 residues. The V gene's germline CDR1 is SGDLS and CDR2 YYNGEE. V dropped 4 bases and J dropped 2; count of bases not matched to a gene: 6.

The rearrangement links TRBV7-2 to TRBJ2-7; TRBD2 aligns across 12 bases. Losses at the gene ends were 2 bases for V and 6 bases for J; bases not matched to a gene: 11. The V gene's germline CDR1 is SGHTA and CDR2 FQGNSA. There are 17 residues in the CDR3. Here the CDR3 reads CASSLSGLAGGQSEQYF. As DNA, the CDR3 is TGTGCCAGCAGCTTAAGCGGCCTAGCGGGGGGGCAGTCCGAGCAGTACTTC.

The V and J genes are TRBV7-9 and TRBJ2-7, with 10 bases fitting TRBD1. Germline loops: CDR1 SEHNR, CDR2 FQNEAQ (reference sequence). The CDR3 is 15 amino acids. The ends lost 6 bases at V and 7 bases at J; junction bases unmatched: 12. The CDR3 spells CASSYPGQGFLEQYF. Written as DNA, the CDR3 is TGTGCCAGCAGTTATCCGGGACAGGGGTTTTTAGAGCAGTACTTC.

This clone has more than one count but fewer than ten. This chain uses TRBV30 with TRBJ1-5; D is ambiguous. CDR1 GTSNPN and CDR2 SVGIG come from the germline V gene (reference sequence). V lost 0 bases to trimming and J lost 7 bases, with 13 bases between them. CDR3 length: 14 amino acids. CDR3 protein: CAWSVWRVEQPQHF. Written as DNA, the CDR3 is TGTGCCTGGAGTGTTTGGAGGGTTGAGCAGCCCCAGCATTTT.

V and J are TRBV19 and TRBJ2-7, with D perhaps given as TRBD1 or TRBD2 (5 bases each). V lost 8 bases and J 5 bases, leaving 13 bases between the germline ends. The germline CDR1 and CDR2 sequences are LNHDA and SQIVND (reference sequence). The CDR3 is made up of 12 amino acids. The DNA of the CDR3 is TGTGCCAGTCAGCAAGGGGAGAACGAGCAGTACTTC. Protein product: CASQQGENEQYF.

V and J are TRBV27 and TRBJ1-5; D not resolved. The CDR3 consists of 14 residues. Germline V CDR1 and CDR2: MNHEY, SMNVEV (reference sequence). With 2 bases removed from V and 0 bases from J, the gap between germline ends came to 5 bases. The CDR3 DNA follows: TGTGCCAGCAGTTTACGGACTAGCAATCAGCCCCAGCATTTT. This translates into CASSLRTSNQPQHF.

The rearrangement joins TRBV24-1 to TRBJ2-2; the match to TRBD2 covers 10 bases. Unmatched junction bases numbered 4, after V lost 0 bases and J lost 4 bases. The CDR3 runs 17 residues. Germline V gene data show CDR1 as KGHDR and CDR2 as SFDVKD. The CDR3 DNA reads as TGTGCCACCAGTGATTTGGGGAGCGGGAGGGCCACCGGGGAGCTGTTTTTT. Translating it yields CATSDLGSGRATGELFF.

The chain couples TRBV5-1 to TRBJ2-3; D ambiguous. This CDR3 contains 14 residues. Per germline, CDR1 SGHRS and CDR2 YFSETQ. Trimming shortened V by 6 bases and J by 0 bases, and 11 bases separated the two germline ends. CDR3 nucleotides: TGCGCCAGCAACCTTATCGGAAGCACAGATACGCAGTATTTT. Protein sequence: CASNLIGSTDTQYF.

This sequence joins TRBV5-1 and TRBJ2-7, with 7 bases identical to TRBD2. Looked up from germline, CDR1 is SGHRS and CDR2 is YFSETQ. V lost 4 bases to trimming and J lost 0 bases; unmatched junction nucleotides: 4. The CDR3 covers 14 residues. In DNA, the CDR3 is TGCGCCAGCAGCCACGGACTAGTCTCCTACGAGCAGTACTTC. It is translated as CASSHGLVSYEQYF.

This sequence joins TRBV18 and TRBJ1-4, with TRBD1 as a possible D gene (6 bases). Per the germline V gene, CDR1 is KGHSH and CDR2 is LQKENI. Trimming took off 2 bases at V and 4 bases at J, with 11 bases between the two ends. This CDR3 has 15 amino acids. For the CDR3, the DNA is TGTGCCAGCTCACCATTGAAGGGGGTTAATGAAAAACTGTTTTTT. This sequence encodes CASSPLKGVNEKLFF.

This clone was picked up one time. The CDR3 region is CASSYFLTGNTEAFF. In DNA, the CDR3 is TGTGCCAGCAGTTATTTCCTTACAGGGAACACTGAAGCTTTCTTT. The chain combines TRBV6-2 or TRBV6-3 with TRBJ1-1; a weak D match, TRBD1 (5 bases). The CDR3 sequence is 15 residues long. The V and J ends lost 3 bases and 1 base respectively, with 12 bases between them. Germline V gives CDR1 MNHEY, CDR2 SVGEGT.

CDR3 in amino acids: CSASAHDRERPYF. For the CDR3, the DNA is TGCAGTGCTAGTGCACACGACAGGGAACGGCCGTATTTT. J is TRBJ2-3 and V is TRBV20-1, with 7 bases aligning to TRBD1. V shed 3 bases and J 14 bases; nucleotides not matched to a gene: 14. The CDR3 extends over 13 amino acids. Per germline, CDR1 DFQATT and CDR2 SNEGSKA (reference sequence).

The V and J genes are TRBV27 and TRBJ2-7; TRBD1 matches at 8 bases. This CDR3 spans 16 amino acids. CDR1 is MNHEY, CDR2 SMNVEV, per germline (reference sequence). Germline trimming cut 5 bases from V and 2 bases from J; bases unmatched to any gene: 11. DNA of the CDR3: TGTGCCAGCAGTCCGAGCTCGGGACAGGTCCCCTACGAGCAGTACTTC. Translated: CASSPSSGQVPYEQYF.

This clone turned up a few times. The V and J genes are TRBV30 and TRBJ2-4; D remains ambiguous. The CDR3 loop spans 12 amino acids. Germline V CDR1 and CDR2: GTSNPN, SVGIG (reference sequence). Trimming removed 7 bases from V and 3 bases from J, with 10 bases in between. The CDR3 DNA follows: TGTGCCTTAGTAAAATTCAAAAACATTCAGTACTTC. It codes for CALVKFKNIQYF.

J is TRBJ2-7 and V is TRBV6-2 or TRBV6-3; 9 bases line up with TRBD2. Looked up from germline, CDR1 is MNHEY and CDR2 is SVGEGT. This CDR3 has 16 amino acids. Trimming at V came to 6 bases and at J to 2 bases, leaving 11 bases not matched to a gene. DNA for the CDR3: TGTGCCAGCAGCCAACCCCGGACTAGCGCAACCTACGAGCAGTACTTC. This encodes CASSQPRTSATYEQYF.

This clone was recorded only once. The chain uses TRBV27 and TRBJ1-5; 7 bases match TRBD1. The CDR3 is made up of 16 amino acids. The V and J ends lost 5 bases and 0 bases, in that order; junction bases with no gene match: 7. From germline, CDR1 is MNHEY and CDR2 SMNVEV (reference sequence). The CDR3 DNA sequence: TGTGCCAGCAGTCCCCAGGGACAGTATAGCAATCAGCCCCAGCATTTT. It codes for CASSPQGQYSNQPQHF.

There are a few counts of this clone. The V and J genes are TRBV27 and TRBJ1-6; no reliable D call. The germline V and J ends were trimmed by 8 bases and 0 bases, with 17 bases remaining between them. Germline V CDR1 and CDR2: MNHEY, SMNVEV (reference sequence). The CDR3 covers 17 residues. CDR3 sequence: CASGRPPGLSYNSPLHF. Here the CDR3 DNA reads TGTGCCAGCGGTAGGCCACCGGGCCTCTCCTATAATTCACCCCTCCACTTT.

CDR3 in amino acids: CASSRLPDRNYEQYF. DNA of the CDR3: TGTGCCAGCAGTCGGCTACCGGACAGAAACTACGAGCAGTACTTC. The chain uses TRBV7-2 and TRBJ2-7, with D possibly TRBD1 on 6 matching bases. Germline V gene lookup returns CDR1 SGHTA and CDR2 FQGNSA. Trimming pared 6 bases from V and 3 bases from J, leaving 18 bases between. There are 15 residues in the CDR3.

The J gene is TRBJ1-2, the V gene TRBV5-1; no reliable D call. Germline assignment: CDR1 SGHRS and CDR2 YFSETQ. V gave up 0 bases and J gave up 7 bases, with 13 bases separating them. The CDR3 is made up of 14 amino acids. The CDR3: CASSLGVGLFGYTF. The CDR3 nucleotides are TGCGCCAGCAGCTTGGGCGTCGGACTATTTGGCTACACCTTC.

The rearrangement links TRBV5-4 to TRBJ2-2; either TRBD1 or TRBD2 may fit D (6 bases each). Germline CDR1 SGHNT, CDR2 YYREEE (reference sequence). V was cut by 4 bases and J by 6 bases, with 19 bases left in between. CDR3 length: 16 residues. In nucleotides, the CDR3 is TGTGCCAGCAGCCCCCCGGGGGCTGGAACACCCGGGGAGCTGTTTTTT. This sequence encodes CASSPPGAGTPGELFF. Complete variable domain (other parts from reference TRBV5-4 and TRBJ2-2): ETGVTQSPTHLIKTRGQQVTLRCSSQSGHNTVSWYQQALGQGPQFIFQYYREEENGRGNFPPRFSGLQFPNYSSELNVNALELDDSALYLCASSPPGAGTPGELFFGEGSRLTVL.

This chain's CDR3 is CASSEGLAMAGETQYF. DNA of the CDR3: TGTGCCAGCAGCGAGGGACTAGCAATGGCAGGGGAGACCCAGTACTTC. The V call is TRBV7-9, the J call TRBJ2-5; 9 bases are a match to TRBD2. V was clipped by 5 bases and J by 5 bases; unmatched bases: 12. CDR1 is SEHNR, CDR2 FQNEAQ, per germline (reference sequence). This CDR3 is 16 amino acids long.

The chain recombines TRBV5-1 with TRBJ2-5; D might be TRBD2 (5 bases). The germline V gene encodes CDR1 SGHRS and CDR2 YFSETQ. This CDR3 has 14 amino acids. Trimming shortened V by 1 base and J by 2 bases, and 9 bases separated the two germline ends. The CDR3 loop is CASSLNGRQETQYF. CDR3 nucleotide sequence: TGCGCCAGCAGCTTGAATGGGAGACAAGAGACCCAGTACTTC.

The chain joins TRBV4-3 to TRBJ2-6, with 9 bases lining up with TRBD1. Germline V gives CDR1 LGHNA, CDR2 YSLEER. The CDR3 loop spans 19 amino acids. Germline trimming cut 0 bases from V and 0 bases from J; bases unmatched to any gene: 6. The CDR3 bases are TGCGCCAGCAGCCAAGATTCAGGGACAGGGATCTCTGGGGCCAACGTCCTGACTTTC. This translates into CASSQDSGTGISGANVLTF.

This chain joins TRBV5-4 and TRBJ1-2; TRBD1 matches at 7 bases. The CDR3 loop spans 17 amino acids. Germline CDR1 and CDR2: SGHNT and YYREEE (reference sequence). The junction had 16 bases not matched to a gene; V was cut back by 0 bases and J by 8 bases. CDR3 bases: TGTGCCAGCAGCTTGGCCCCACAACAGGGGACGGGTTTCGGCTACACCTTC. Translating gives CASSLAPQQGTGFGYTF.